Detailed here is one T cell receptor beta chain. This sample is drawn from a study of beta chain features in type 1 diabetes. Every isolated RNA sample was fully reverse transcribed, so sequencing captured expressed TCRB transcripts. The study sequenced naive, central memory and regulatory T cell samples to an average of around 3.4 million reads. Profiling relied on immunoSEQ multiplex PCR, and the TCRdb table lists in-frame clones only, not all of them. The sample has fewer than 500,000 clones; roughly 13% are singletons. This CDR3 is built from 15 residues. The V end lost 3 bases, the J end lost 6 bases, and 16 bases lay between the germline ends. Germline V gene data show CDR1 as SGHTA and CDR2 as FQGTGA.

This clonotype originated in a man younger than 45 in good health. Specimen: naive CD4+ T cells from blood. The chain recombines TRBV7-3 with TRBJ2-3; no firm D call. The CDR3 bases are TGTGCCAGCAGCTTCGGCGGTCCTGCTGGGGATACGCAGTATTTT. As protein: CASSFGGPAGDTQYF.